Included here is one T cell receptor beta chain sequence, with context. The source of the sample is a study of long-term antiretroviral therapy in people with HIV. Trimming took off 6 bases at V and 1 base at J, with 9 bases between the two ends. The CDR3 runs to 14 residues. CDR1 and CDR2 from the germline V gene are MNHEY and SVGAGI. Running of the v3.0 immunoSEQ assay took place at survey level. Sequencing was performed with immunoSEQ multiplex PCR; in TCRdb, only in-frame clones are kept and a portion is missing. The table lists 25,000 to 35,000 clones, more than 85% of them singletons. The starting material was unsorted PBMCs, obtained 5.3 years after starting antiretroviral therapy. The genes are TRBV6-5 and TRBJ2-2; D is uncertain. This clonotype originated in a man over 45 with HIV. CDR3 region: CASSRSGNTGELFF. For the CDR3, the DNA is TGTGCCAGCAGCCGCTCAGGGAACACCGGGGAGCTGTTTTTT.